The clone carrying this T cell receptor (beta chain) was detected many times. Its antigen is not known. TCRdb passed the 5' RACE reads through MiXCR, listing each CDR3 protein once. The sample holds about 200,000 distinct CDR3 sequences; around 25% are singletons and the top ten take less than 8.5%. Germline CDR1 LGHNA, CDR2 YSLEER. The CDR3 is made up of 17 amino acids. The V end was cut by 0 bases, the J end by 0 bases, with 11 bases between. This sample is part of a study of CD8 T cells in ankylosing spondylitis. Notes on the study in general: Disease-linked clones had a CD8+ phenotype and relatively low frequency in peripheral blood.

The receptor's source is a male donor with ankylosing spondylitis or in good health (not recorded which). The sequenced material came from blood, either unsorted or a sorted T cell fraction (not recorded which). J is TRBJ2-2 and V is TRBV4-3, with unresolved D. CDR3 sequence: CASSQDLSVSNTGELFF. The CDR3 DNA reads as TGCGCCAGCAGCCAAGACCTCAGCGTATCGAACACCGGGGAGCTGTTTTTT.